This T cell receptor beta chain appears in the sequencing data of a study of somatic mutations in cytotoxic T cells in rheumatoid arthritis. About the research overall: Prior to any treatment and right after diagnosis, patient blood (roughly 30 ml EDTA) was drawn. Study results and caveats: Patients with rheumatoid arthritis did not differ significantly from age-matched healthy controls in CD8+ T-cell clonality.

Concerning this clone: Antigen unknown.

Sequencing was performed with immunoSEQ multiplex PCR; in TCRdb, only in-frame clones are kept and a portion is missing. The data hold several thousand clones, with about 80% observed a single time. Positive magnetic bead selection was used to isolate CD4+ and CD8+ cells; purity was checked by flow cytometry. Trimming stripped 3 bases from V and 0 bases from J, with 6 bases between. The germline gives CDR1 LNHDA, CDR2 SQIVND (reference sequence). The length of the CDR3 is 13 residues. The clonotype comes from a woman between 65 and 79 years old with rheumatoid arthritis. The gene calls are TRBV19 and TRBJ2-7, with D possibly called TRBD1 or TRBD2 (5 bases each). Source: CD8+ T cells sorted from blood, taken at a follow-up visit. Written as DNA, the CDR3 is TGTGCCAGTAGTATGGGGGTCTCCTACGAGCAGTACTTC. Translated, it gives CASSMGVSYEQYF. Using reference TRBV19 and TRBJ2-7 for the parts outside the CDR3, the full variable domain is DGGITQSPKYLFRKEGQNVTLSCEQNLNHDAMYWYRQDPGQGLRLIYYSQIVNDFQKGDIAEGYSVSREKKESFPLTVTSAQKNPTAFYLCASSMGVSYEQYFGPGTRLTVT.